Listed below are T cell receptor beta chains from one sample, sequenced in a study of shared clonotypes between healthy human individuals. Using immunoSEQ multiplex PCR, the repertoire was profiled, and TCRdb retains in-frame clones only, with some absent. The profile covers about 1.4 million clones, with roughly 95% appearing a single time and approximately 1.1% taken by the ten largest. The sequencing input was naive CD4+ T cells sorted from blood. The receptor set was obtained from a man aged 25 to 40 in good health. Both conserved end residues are part of each CDR3.

V gene	J gene	CDR3 length	CDR3 protein
TRBV19	TRBJ2-7	14	CASSIGTEAYEQYF
TRBV5-1	TRBJ2-7	12	CASSLGAYEQYF
TRBV18	TRBJ2-3	15	CASSPRGSSLDTQYF
TRBV6-5	TRBJ2-7	12	CASSSPGHEQYF
TRBV6-1	TRBJ1-1	16	CASSASAGALSTEAFF
TRBV25-1	TRBJ2-2	13	CASSGLNTGELFF
TRBV29-1	TRBJ2-3	18	CSVAKGRLAGSSTDTQYF
TRBV10-2	TRBJ2-1	13	CASSRSGSYEQFF
TRBV6-1	TRBJ1-5	13	CASSESSNQPQHF
TRBV4-3	TRBJ2-7	16	CASSQDDGTGSYEQYF
TRBV7-6	TRBJ2-5	19	CASSVLTHPSGRAQETQYF
TRBV28	TRBJ2-1	16	CASSVTSGRRYNEQFF
TRBV6-5	TRBJ2-7	15	CASSPGGSGPVKQYF
TRBV5-1	TRBJ2-7	16	CASSLDTSGGPYEQYF
TRBV18	TRBJ1-3	15	CASSPTGSSGNTIYF
TRBV19	TRBJ1-2	14	CASSAERTTYGYTF
TRBV6-5	TRBJ1-1	15	CASTPETAYDTEAFF
TRBV28	TRBJ1-5	13	CASSSVLHQPQHF
TRBV5-1	TRBJ2-3	17	CASSLVGTGRAADTQYF
TRBV7-9	TRBJ2-6	16	CASSLAASGVIHVLTF
TRBV5-6	TRBJ2-1	14	CASSFRTGYNEQFF
TRBV5-6	TRBJ2-7	14	CASSRTELSYEQYF
TRBV9	TRBJ2-7	15	CASSARGPRSYEQYF
TRBV6-4	TRBJ2-1	15	CASALDPLSYNEQFF
TRBV5-1	TRBJ2-1	13	CASSLVSNNEQFF
TRBV28	TRBJ2-5	16	CASRKIPGRLQETQYF
TRBV27	TRBJ2-3	16	CASSRQGPSSTDTQYF
TRBV30	TRBJ2-1	19	CAWSKREGRGAPFLNEQFF